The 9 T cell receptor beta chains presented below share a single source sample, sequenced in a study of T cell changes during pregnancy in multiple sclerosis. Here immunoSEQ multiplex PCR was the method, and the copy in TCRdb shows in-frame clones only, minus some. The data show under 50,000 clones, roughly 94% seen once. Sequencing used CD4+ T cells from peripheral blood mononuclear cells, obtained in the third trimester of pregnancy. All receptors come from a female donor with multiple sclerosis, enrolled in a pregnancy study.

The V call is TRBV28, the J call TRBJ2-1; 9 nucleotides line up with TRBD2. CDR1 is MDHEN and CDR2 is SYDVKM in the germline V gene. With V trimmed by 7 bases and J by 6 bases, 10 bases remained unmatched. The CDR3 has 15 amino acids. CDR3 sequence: CASTTTGLASNEQFF. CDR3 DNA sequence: TGTGCCAGCACTACCACGGGACTAGCTAGCAATGAGCAGTTCTTC.

The CDR3 region has the DNA TGTGCCAGCAGTGAACGGGGGGGGCTCCAGCCCCAGCATTTT. It specifies CASSERGGLQPQHF. The chain couples TRBV6-1 to TRBJ1-5; D might be TRBD1 (6 bases). V was shortened by 2 bases and J by 7 bases, with 12 bases between the two germline ends. Germline V gives CDR1 MNHNS, CDR2 SASEGT. This CDR3 contains 14 residues.

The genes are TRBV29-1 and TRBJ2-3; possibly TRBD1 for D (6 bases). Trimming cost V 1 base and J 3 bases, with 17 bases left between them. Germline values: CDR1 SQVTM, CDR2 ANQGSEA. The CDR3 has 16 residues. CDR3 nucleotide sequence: TGCAGCGTTGAAGTCAGGGGACCCACAATGACAGATACGCAGTATTTT. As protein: CSVEVRGPTMTDTQYF.

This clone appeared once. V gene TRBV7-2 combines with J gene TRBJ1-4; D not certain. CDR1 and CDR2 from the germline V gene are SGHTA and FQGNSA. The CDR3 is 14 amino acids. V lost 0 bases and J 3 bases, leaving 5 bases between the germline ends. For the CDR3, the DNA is TGTGCCAGCAGCTTAGCCCAGTCTAATGAAAAACTGTTTTTT. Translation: CASSLAQSNEKLFF.

As DNA, the CDR3 is TGCGCCAGCAGCACTGGACAGACAGAAGAGACCCAGTACTTC. Protein sequence: CASSTGQTEETQYF. This chain links TRBV5-1 with TRBJ2-5; D might be TRBD1 (6 bases). Germline-derived CDR1 and CDR2 are SGHRS and YFSETQ. The CDR3 runs to 14 residues. Trimming took off 4 bases at V and 3 bases at J, with 13 bases between the two ends.

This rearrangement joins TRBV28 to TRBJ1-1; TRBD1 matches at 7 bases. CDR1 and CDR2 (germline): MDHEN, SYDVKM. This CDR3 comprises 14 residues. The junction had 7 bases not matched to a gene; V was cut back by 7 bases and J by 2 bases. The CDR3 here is CASTRGTANTEAFF. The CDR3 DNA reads TGTGCCAGCACCCGAGGGACAGCTAACACTGAAGCTTTCTTT.

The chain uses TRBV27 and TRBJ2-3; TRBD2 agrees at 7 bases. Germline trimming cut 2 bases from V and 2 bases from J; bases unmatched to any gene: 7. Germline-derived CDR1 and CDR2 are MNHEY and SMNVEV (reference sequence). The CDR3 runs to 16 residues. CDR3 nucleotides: TGTGCCAGCAGTTTAAAAGCGGGACGTACCACAGATACGCAGTATTTT. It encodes CASSLKAGRTTDTQYF.

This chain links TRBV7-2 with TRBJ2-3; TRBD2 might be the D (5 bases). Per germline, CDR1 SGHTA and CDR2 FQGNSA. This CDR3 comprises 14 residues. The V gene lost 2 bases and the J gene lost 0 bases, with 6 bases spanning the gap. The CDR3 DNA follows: TGTGCCAGCAGCTTAAGAGGGAGCACAGATACGCAGTATTTT. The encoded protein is CASSLRGSTDTQYF.

In nucleotides, the CDR3 is TGCGCCAGCAGGCAGGGGGGAAGCACAGATACGCAGTATTTT. Translation gives CASRQGGSTDTQYF. The chain recombines TRBV5-1 with TRBJ2-3, with a weak D call TRBD1 (7 bases). CDR1 and CDR2 (germline): SGHRS, YFSETQ. CDR3 length equals 14 residues. V was cut by 5 bases and J by 0 bases, with 10 bases left in between.